Listed below are T cell receptor beta chains from one sample, sequenced in a study of shared clonotypes between healthy human individuals. Data came from immunoSEQ multiplex PCR; TCRdb stores just in-frame clones and leaves some out. The data show about 2.3 million clones, less than 95% seen once. Sequencing input: naive CD4+ T cells from PBMCs. The receptor source for this set is a man between 18 and 29 years old in good health. Some clones in this sample may be carry-over from other donors' samples. The CDR3 runs from the conserved cysteine through the conserved F or W. Fields, in order: J gene, V gene, CDR3 protein.

J: TRBJ2-6
V: TRBV7-9
CDR3: CASSLLPQRNVLTF

J: TRBJ2-5
V: TRBV19
CDR3: CASSKVTGGLGETQYF

J: TRBJ2-2
V: TRBV4-1
CDR3: CASSQEMAGSNTGELFF

J: TRBJ1-4
V: TRBV6-5
CDR3: CASSYSPTRAEKLFF

J: TRBJ1-5
V: TRBV28
CDR3: CASSLGQDNQPQHF

J: TRBJ2-7
V: TRBV28
CDR3: CASSLLAGTYEQYF

J: TRBJ1-1
V: TRBV10-3
CDR3: CAISDSLSRGYTEAFF

J: TRBJ2-1
V: TRBV28
CDR3: CASRLGAPYNEQFF

J: TRBJ2-7
V: TRBV7-3
CDR3: CASSPEGPGLDYEQYF

J: TRBJ2-7
V: TRBV27
CDR3: CASSPQVPPYEQYF